The entry that follows covers one T cell receptor beta chain sequence. The antigen remains undetermined. The CDR3 has 14 residues. The germline gives CDR1 MNHEY, CDR2 SMNVEV (reference sequence). V gave up 2 bases and J gave up 6 bases; unmatched junction bases: 6. The data are from a study of blood T cells in healthy people across ages. Study-wide points: As age increased, TCR beta diversity per million T cells fell in a roughly linear fashion.

It was with a sample-barcoded 5' primer and a J-beta primer mix that a second PCR of roughly 7 to 12 cycles was run. All cDNA molecules were each tagged by a template-switch adaptor with 12 random nucleotides. TCRdb fed the 5' RACE reads into MiXCR, producing one record per CDR3 protein. The sample has around 650,000 distinct CDR3 sequences; over 40% are singletons. This chain links TRBV27 with TRBJ1-2; 7 bases are shared with TRBD1. The receptor was derived from a man aged 80 or over in good health. Sequencing was performed on blood. The CDR3 bases are TGTGCCAGCAGTTTAAGGAAGGGGGCGAATGGCTACACCTTC. Its translation: CASSLRKGANGYTF.